These 5 T cell receptor beta chains were all obtained from the same sample, sequenced in a study of Ad26.COV2.S vaccination and SARS-CoV-2 variants. Sequencing was performed with immunoSEQ multiplex PCR; in TCRdb, only in-frame clones are kept and a portion is missing. The sample carries 300,000 to 450,000 clones, just over 90% recorded once. The sequencing used peripheral blood, collected after recovery from COVID-19. The receptors here all came from a human donor who had recovered from COVID-19.

The chain couples TRBV18 to TRBJ2-1; D perhaps matches TRBD2 (5 bases). Germline loops: CDR1 KGHSH, CDR2 LQKENI. Trimming removed 4 bases from V and 6 bases from J, with 19 bases in between. This CDR3 region has 16 residues. In DNA form, the CDR3 reads TGTGCCAGCTCACTGGGCTCTAGCAACTTGCGCAATGAGCAGTTCTTC. Residues: CASSLGSSNLRNEQFF. The complete variable domain, with remaining parts taken from reference TRBV18 and TRBJ2-1, reads NAGVMQNPRHLVRRRGQEARLRCSPMKGHSHVYWYRQLPEEGLKFMVYLQKENIIDESGMPKERFSAEFPKEGPSILRIQQVVRGDSAAYFCASSLGSSNLRNEQFFGPGTRLTVL.

The V and J genes are TRBV2 and TRBJ2-7, with 7 positions matching TRBD1. CDR1 and CDR2 (germline): SNHLY, FYNNEI. V shed 9 bases, J shed 4 bases, and the junction held 9 bases outside the gene matches. The CDR3 contains 13 residues. The CDR3 nucleotides are TGTGCCAGTACCGGGACAGAAATTTACGAGCAGTACTTC. It is translated as CASTGTEIYEQYF.

In DNA, the CDR3 is TGTGCCAGCAGCCTCGGCCCCCAAAACATTCAGTACTTC. Translation: CASSLGPQNIQYF. The V gene is TRBV5-5, the J gene TRBJ2-4; no firm D call. The CDR3 is 13 residues long. The germline gives CDR1 SGHKS, CDR2 YYEKEE (reference sequence). Trimming took 4 bases from V and 5 from J, leaving 10 bases between them.

This clone has a single count. The J gene is TRBJ2-3, the V gene TRBV19; D not certain. Germline lookup yields CDR1 LNHDA and CDR2 SQIVND (reference sequence). The V gene lost 2 bases and the J gene lost 0 bases, with 6 bases spanning the gap. The CDR3 extends over 14 amino acids. CDR3 in DNA: TGTGCCAGTAGTATACGGGCCAGCACAGATACGCAGTATTTT. This gives the protein CASSIRASTDTQYF. The full variable domain, rest sourced from reference TRBV19 and TRBJ2-3, is DGGITQSPKYLFRKEGQNVTLSCEQNLNHDAMYWYRQDPGQGLRLIYYSQIVNDFQKGDIAEGYSVSREKKESFPLTVTSAQKNPTAFYLCASSIRASTDTQYFGPGTRLTVL.

The DNA of the CDR3 is TGCGCCAGCAGTGGGCGAAGCTCCTACAATGAGCAGTTCTTC. This translates into CASSGRSSYNEQFF. V and J are TRBV10-1 and TRBJ2-1; no reliable D call. CDR1 WNHNN and CDR2 SYGVQD come from the germline V gene (reference sequence). The CDR3 runs 14 residues. Trimming stripped 4 bases from V and 0 bases from J, with 7 bases between.